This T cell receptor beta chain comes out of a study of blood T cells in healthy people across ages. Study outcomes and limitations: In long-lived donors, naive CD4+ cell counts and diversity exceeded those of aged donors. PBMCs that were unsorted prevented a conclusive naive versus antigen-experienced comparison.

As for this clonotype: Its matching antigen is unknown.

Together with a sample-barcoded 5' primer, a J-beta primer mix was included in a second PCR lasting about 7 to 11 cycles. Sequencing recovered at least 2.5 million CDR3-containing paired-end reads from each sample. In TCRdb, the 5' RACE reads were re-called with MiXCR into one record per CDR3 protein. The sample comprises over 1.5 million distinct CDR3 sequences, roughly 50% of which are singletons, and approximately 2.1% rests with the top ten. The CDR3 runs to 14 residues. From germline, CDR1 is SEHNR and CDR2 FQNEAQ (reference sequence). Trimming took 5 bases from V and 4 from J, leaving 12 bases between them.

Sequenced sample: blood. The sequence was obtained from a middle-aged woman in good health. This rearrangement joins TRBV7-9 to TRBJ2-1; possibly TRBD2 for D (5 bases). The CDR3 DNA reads TGTGCCAGCAGCCCCACCCGGGATTACAATGAGCAGTTCTTC. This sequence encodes CASSPTRDYNEQFF.